The subject of this entry is one TCR beta chain. The data are from a study of blood T cell repertoires in COVID-19. At the level of the study: Samples representing acute and convalescent COVID-19 were sourced from the United States, Italy and Spain. PBMCs, B-cell-depleted T cells, or T cells provided the cDNA or gDNA that made up the material.

How the authors handled the data: Researchers report that nucleated cell counts were estimated from reference gene primer amplification. Sequencing used immunoSEQ multiplex PCR; TCRdb keeps in-frame clones, though not all of them. V, J and clone size are those of that table, while D and trimming were read from the DNA. The data contain 150,000 to 180,000 clones, over 60% of them singletons. This CDR3 has 15 residues. Germline V gene lookup returns CDR1 MGHRA and CDR2 YSYEKL. The germline V and J ends were trimmed by 4 bases and 1 base, with 13 bases remaining between them. Sequenced: peripheral blood. This sequence joins TRBV4-1 and TRBJ1-1, with D possibly being TRBD1 (5 bases). The TCR sequence derives from an elderly man with acute or convalescent COVID-19. CDR3 coding DNA: TGCGCCAGCAGCCGTCCGACAGCTCCGAACACTGAAGCTTTCTTT. Translating gives CASSRPTAPNTEAFF.